This paragraph reports one TCR beta chain. The entry originates in a study of control samples from healthy donors and cancer patients. After removal of 10 bases from V and 3 bases from J, the junction contained 6 bases not matched to a gene. The CDR3 spans 13 residues. CDR1 and CDR2 from the germline V gene are MNHEY and SVGAGI. Assay: immunoSEQ multiplex PCR; the TCRdb copy retains only in-frame clones and omits some. The sample lists roughly 80,000 clones, over 75% occurring once. The sample taken for sequencing was blood. The sequence derives from a woman aged 45-65 years in good health. This chain connects TRBV6-5 to TRBJ2-7; 10 nucleotides align to TRBD2. The CDR3, as DNA: TGTGCCACAAAAAGCGGGGGGGTCTACGAGCAGTACTTC. Residues: CATKSGGVYEQYF.